One and the same sample provided the 27 T cell receptor beta chains below, sequenced in a study of shared clonotypes between healthy human individuals. The repertoire was sequenced with immunoSEQ multiplex PCR; TCRdb's copy has only in-frame clones and lacks some. The repertoire holds about 990,000 clones, with approximately 78% as singletons. Sequencing input: memory CD4+ T cells from PBMCs. The subset is: CD45RA-negative fraction. Every receptor here comes from a man in his late teens or twenties in good health. Some clones in this sample may be carry-over from other donors' samples.

This clone has only one observation. V and J are TRBV5-1 and TRBJ2-5; D is perhaps TRBD1 (6 bases). Trimming took 1 base from V and 4 from J, leaving 17 bases between them. Germline V gene lookup returns CDR1 SGHRS and CDR2 YFSETQ. This CDR3 region has 16 residues. The CDR3, as DNA: TGCGCCAGCAGCTTGTGGAAGGGGGTGTTACCAGAGACCCAGTACTTC. Its protein is CASSLWKGVLPETQYF.

The chain couples TRBV7-3 to TRBJ2-1; a weak D match, TRBD2 (6 bases). The V end lost 5 bases, the J end lost 9 bases, and 29 bases lay between the germline ends. Germline V gene data show CDR1 as SGHTA and CDR2 as FQGTGA. The CDR3 sequence is 18 residues long. The CDR3 sequence: CASSEHAPNTGVSGEQFF. The DNA for the CDR3 is TGTGCCAGCAGCGAACACGCCCCTAACACGGGAGTTTCCGGTGAGCAGTTCTTC. The full variable domain, in which reference TRBV7-3 and TRBJ2-1 provide the parts outside the CDR3, is GAGVSQTPSNKVTEKGKYVELRCDPISGHTALYWYRQSLGQGPEFLIYFQGTGAADDSGLPNDRFFAVRPEGSVSTLKIQRTERGDSAVYLCASSEHAPNTGVSGEQFFGPGTRLTVL.

The chain joins TRBV15 to TRBJ2-7; possibly TRBD2 for D (5 bases). Germline V gene sequence: CDR1 LNHNV, CDR2 YYDKDF (reference sequence). This CDR3 spans 14 amino acids. V lost 3 bases and J lost 0, with 9 bases in between. In nucleotides, the CDR3 is TGTGCCACCAGCAGCCGACGGGGCTCCTACGAGCAGTACTTC. Amino acid sequence: CATSSRRGSYEQYF.

The J gene is TRBJ2-5, the V gene TRBV7-9; D is unresolved. The J call may be in error: the DNA end matches TRBJ2-7 better. Looked up from germline, CDR1 is SEHNR and CDR2 is FQNEAQ (reference sequence). CDR3 length: 13 amino acids. The CDR3 coding sequence is TGTGCCAGCAGCCCCTACAGTTCCTACGAGCAGTACTTC. Protein sequence: CASSPYSSYEQYF.

With regard to this clone: Other DNA sequences in this sample translate to the same CDR3. J is TRBJ1-2 and V is TRBV7-9, with D maybe TRBD1 (5 bases). The CDR3 spans 12 residues. Germline loops: CDR1 SEHNR, CDR2 FQNEAQ (reference sequence). Trimming stripped 3 bases from V and 7 bases from J, with 9 bases between. The CDR3 reads CASSFSQGGYTF. CDR3 bases: TGTGCCAGCAGCTTTTCTCAGGGTGGCTACACCTTC.

The gene calls are TRBV6-5 and TRBJ1-2; 10 bases match TRBD1. The ends lost 6 bases at V and 4 bases at J; junction bases unmatched: 8. Germline V gene lookup returns CDR1 MNHEY and CDR2 SVGAGI. The CDR3 length is 15 residues. Written as DNA, the CDR3 is TGTGCCAGCAGGGGCACGACAGGGGGCTTCTATGGCTACACCTTC. Translating gives CASRGTTGGFYGYTF.

The gene calls are TRBV5-1 and TRBJ2-7; tentative D call: TRBD1 (6 bases). Trimming left V 3 bases short and J 3 bases short, with 13 bases between. This CDR3 is built from 14 residues. CDR1 is SGHRS, CDR2 YFSETQ, per germline. This CDR3 is CASSSDRTYYEQYF. As DNA, the CDR3 is TGCGCCAGCAGCTCTGACAGGACATACTACGAGCAGTACTTC.

This clone has a single count. V gene TRBV25-1 combines with J gene TRBJ2-5; D is unresolved. The CDR3 runs to 13 residues. Germline V gene sequence: CDR1 MGHDK, CDR2 SYGVNS. Trimming cost V 4 bases and J 0 bases, with 6 bases left between them. The CDR3 sequence: CASSGGYQETQYF. The CDR3 coding sequence is TGTGCCAGCAGTGGCGGTTACCAAGAGACCCAGTACTTC.

CDR3 protein: CASSLRTSGRQAYNEQFF. CDR3 nucleotides: TGTGCCAGCAGCCTAAGGACTAGCGGGAGGCAAGCCTACAATGAGCAGTTCTTC. The V and J genes are TRBV9 and TRBJ2-1; 14 bases are shared with TRBD2. In germline, CDR1 is SGDLS, CDR2 YYNGEE. V trimming: 4 bases; J trimming: 2 bases; junction bases outside the gene matches: 8. The CDR3 consists of 18 residues. Supplemented by reference TRBV9 and TRBJ2-1, the full variable domain reads DSGVTQTPKHLITATGQRVTLRCSPRSGDLSVYWYQQSLDQGLQFLIQYYNGEERAKGNILERFSAQQFPDLHSELNLSSLELGDSALYFCASSLRTSGRQAYNEQFFGPGTRLTVL.

This clone appeared a single time. The CDR3 DNA sequence: TGTGCCAGCTCACCTAATGACAGGACCCTCTACGAGCAGTACTTC. Residues: CASSPNDRTLYEQYF. The V gene is TRBV18, the J gene TRBJ2-7, with a weak D call TRBD1 (6 bases). The CDR3 length is 15 residues. The V end was cut by 3 bases, the J end by 3 bases, with 15 bases between. The germline CDR1 and CDR2 sequences are KGHSH and LQKENI.

The rearrangement joins TRBV7-2 to TRBJ2-3; the D is unclear. The V end was cut by 4 bases, the J end by 4 bases, with 3 bases between. CDR3 length equals 11 residues. In germline, CDR1 is SGHTA, CDR2 FQGNSA. In DNA form, the CDR3 reads TGTGCCAGCAGCTATGCAGATACGCAGTATTTT. It specifies CASSYADTQYF.

The V gene is TRBV23-1, the J gene TRBJ2-1, with D unclear. TRBV23-1 qualifies as an ORF whose function is uncertain. This CDR3 region has 10 residues. V was cut by 0 bases and J by 14 bases, with 5 bases left in between. CDR3 amino acids: CASSQSLEFF. CDR3 nucleotide sequence: TGCGCCAGCAGTCAATCGCTGGAGTTCTTC.

The rearrangement links TRBV11-2 to TRBJ2-4; 9 positions agree with TRBD2. V lost 2 bases and J lost 2; bases outside the gene matches: 10. Germline values: CDR1 SGHAT, CDR2 FQNNGV. The CDR3 is 18 amino acids. CDR3 protein: CASSLILAGASSKNIQYF. In DNA form, the CDR3 reads TGTGCCAGCAGCTTAATCTTAGCGGGGGCTTCATCCAAAAACATTCAGTACTTC.

The chain employs TRBV30 and TRBJ1-3; D gene uncertain. This CDR3 region has 13 residues. CDR1 and CDR2 from the germline V gene are GTSNPN and SVGIG (reference sequence). V lost 5 bases and J lost 0, with 8 bases in between. CDR3: CAWGRFSGNTIYF. As DNA, the CDR3 is TGTGCCTGGGGACGCTTCTCTGGAAACACCATATATTTT.

This chain connects TRBV28 to TRBJ2-3, with D uncertain. In germline, CDR1 is MDHEN, CDR2 SYDVKM. The ends were cut back, 6 bases at V and 0 bases at J, with 19 bases in the middle. The CDR3 runs to 17 residues. CDR3: CASSPLSYSTSTDTQYF. For the CDR3, the DNA is TGTGCCAGCAGCCCCCTTTCATACTCAACTAGCACAGATACGCAGTATTTT.

A note on this clone: This specimen includes other DNA sequences encoding the same CDR3. The V call is TRBV20-1, the J call TRBJ2-3, with a tentative D call TRBD2 (5 bases). The CDR3 length is 11 residues. Between the trimmed V and J ends, which lost 6 bases and 5 bases, there was a span of 9 bases. The germline gives CDR1 DFQATT, CDR2 SNEGSKA (reference sequence). In DNA form, the CDR3 reads TGCAGTGCGCCACTAGGAGATACGCAGTATTTT. Its protein is CSAPLGDTQYF.

This clone showed up many times. The genes are TRBV2 and TRBJ1-1, with unresolved D. V lost 4 bases and J lost 1, with 13 bases in between. This CDR3 comprises 15 residues. Germline assignment: CDR1 SNHLY and CDR2 FYNNEI. Here the CDR3 reads CASSVFLPANTEAFF. The DNA for the CDR3 is TGTGCCAGCAGTGTGTTCCTCCCGGCGAACACTGAAGCTTTCTTT.

This rearrangement joins TRBV2 to TRBJ2-1; the D call may be TRBD1 or TRBD2 (7 bases each). In germline, CDR1 is SNHLY, CDR2 FYNNEI. Trimming took 1 base from V and 8 from J, leaving 15 bases between them. The CDR3 sequence is 15 residues long. The CDR3, as DNA: TGTGCCAGCAGTGAAGGGGCAGGGGGGGTATATGAGCAGTTCTTC. It codes for CASSEGAGGVYEQFF.

This sequence joins TRBV30 and TRBJ1-1, with 9 nucleotides matching TRBD1. The CDR3 runs to 16 residues. Unmatched junction bases numbered 7, after V lost 1 base and J lost 1 base. Germline V CDR1 and CDR2: GTSNPN, SVGIG (reference sequence). The CDR3 bases are TGTGCCTGGAGTGCAAAGGACAGGGGAGGGAACACTGAAGCTTTCTTT. Translated, it gives CAWSAKDRGGNTEAFF. The complete variable domain, with remaining parts taken from reference TRBV30 and TRBJ1-1, reads SQTIHQWPATLVQPVGSPLSLECTVEGTSNPNLYWYRQAAGRGLQLLFYSVGIGQISSEVPQNLSASRPQDRQFILSSKKLLLSDSGFYLCAWSAKDRGGNTEAFFGQGTRLTVV.

The chain links TRBV11-2 to TRBJ2-1, with TRBD2 matching over 10 bases. The trim removed 2 bases at V and 8 bases at J, leaving 6 bases unmatched. CDR3 length: 15 amino acids. Germline V lookup: CDR1 SGHAT, CDR2 FQNNGV. For the CDR3, the DNA is TGTGCCAGCAGCTTAAGTCCTAGCGGGAGTGATGAGCAGTTCTTC. It is translated as CASSLSPSGSDEQFF.

The V and J genes are TRBV6-5 and TRBJ2-2; tentative D call: TRBD2 (6 bases). Germline-derived CDR1 and CDR2 are MNHEY and SVGAGI. The V gene lost 10 bases and the J gene lost 3 bases, with 15 bases spanning the gap. This CDR3 has 14 residues. The CDR3 loop reads CANPWREYTGELFF. The CDR3 nucleotides are TGTGCCAACCCTTGGAGGGAATACACCGGGGAGCTGTTTTTT.

The CDR3 DNA follows: TGTGCCAGCAGCCGAGGCGGGCTGAACACTGAAGCTTTCTTT. It yields the protein CASSRGGLNTEAFF. The chain links TRBV9 to TRBJ1-1, with D unclear. The CDR3 runs 14 residues. CDR1 and CDR2 (germline): SGDLS, YYNGEE. Trimming took off 4 bases at V and 0 bases at J, with 10 bases between the two ends.

The chain has TRBV7-3 and TRBJ2-1; 7 bases fit TRBD1. V shed 2 bases and J 7 bases; nucleotides not matched to a gene: 8. Germline V gene lookup returns CDR1 SGHTA and CDR2 FQGTGA. The CDR3 is made up of 15 amino acids. Here the CDR3 reads CASSLQQGTGNEQFF. The CDR3 nucleotides read TGTGCCAGCAGCTTACAACAGGGGACCGGGAATGAGCAGTTCTTC.

This sequence joins TRBV7-9 and TRBJ2-3, with 8 bases lining up with TRBD2. Germline CDR1 reads SEHNR; CDR2 reads FQNEAQ (reference sequence). The CDR3 totals 16 residues. Germline trimming cut 5 bases from V and 4 bases from J; bases unmatched to any gene: 11. For the CDR3, the DNA is TGTGCCAGCAGCCCAGATCCGGGAGGGCCCCCAGATACGCAGTATTTT. As protein: CASSPDPGGPPDTQYF.

The chain uses TRBV28 and TRBJ2-1, with 7 bases lining up with TRBD2. Germline V lookup: CDR1 MDHEN, CDR2 SYDVKM. The CDR3 length is 14 residues. V gave up 5 bases and J gave up 4 bases; unmatched junction bases: 5. CDR3 nucleotide sequence: TGTGCCAGCAGTGATGAGCGGGGATACAATGAGCAGTTCTTC. It encodes CASSDERGYNEQFF.

This clone turned up a few times. The rearrangement joins TRBV11-2 to TRBJ2-4, with D maybe TRBD1 (5 bases). The CDR3 consists of 17 residues. Germline CDR1 is SGHAT and CDR2 is FQNNGV. V was trimmed by 3 bases and J by 8 bases, leaving 23 bases between them. CDR3 sequence reads: CASSFHQSRVLKDIQYF. As DNA, the CDR3 is TGTGCCAGCAGCTTCCACCAATCCAGGGTCTTAAAAGACATTCAGTACTTC. The complete variable domain, with remaining parts taken from reference TRBV11-2 and TRBJ2-4, reads EAGVAQSPRYKIIEKRQSVAFWCNPISGHATLYWYQQILGQGPKLLIQFQNNGVVDDSQLPKDRFSAERLKGVDSTLKIQPAKLEDSAVYLCASSFHQSRVLKDIQYFGAGTRLSVL.

This rearrangement joins TRBV5-8 to TRBJ2-1; D may be TRBD1 (5 bases). The CDR3 totals 13 residues. Trimming removed 0 bases from V and 8 bases from J, with 9 bases in between. Germline V gives CDR1 SGHTS, CDR2 YDEGEE. The CDR3 loop is CASSLDRHDEQFF. The DNA for the CDR3 is TGTGCCAGCAGCTTGGACAGGCACGATGAGCAGTTCTTC.